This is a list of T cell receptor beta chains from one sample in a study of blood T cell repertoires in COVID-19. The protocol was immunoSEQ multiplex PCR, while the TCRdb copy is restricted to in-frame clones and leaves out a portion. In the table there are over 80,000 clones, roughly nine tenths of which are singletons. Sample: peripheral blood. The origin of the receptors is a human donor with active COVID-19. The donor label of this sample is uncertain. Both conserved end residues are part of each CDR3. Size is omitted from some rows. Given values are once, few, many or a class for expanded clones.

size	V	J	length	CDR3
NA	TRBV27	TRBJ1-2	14	CASSLRQGNYGYTF
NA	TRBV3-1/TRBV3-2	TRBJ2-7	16	CASSQTRNRITYEQYF
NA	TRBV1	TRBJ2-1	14	CTSRLGGTYNEQFF
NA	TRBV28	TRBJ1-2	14	CASRWGRANYGYTF
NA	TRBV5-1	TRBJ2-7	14	CASGGTGGSYEQYF
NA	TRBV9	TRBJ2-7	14	CASSAGGTPYEQYF
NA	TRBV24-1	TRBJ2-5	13	CATSEAGGAMKYF
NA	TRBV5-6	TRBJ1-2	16	CASSFKALQPNYGYTF
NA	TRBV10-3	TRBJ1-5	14	CAISENLTNQPQHF
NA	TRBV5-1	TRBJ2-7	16	CASSPEGGGISYEQYF
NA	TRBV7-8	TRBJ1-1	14	CASSLGEGNTEAFF
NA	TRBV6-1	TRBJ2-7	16	CASSESLGELSYEQYF
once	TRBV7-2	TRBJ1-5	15	CASSLVGDRGQPQHF
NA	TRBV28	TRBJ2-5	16	CASSAFGLAVEETQYF
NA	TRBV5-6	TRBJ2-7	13	CASSPTGSYEQYF
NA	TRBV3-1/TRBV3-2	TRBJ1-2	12	CASSPGYYGYTF
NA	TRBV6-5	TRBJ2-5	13	CASSPPGGETQYF
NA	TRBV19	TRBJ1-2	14	CASSIWAENYGYTF
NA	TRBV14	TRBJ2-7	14	CASSLRTGTGEQYF
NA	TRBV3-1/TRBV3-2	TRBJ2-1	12	CASSQVGGEQFF
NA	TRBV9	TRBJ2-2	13	CASSVARTGELFF
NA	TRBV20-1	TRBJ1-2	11	CSARGLYGYTF
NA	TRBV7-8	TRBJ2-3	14	CASSSGEVADTQYF
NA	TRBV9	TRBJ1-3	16	CASSVGRKVSGNTIYF
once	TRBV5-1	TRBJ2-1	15	CASSLGSGGATEQFF
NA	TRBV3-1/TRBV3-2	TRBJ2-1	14	CASSQGSSGDEQFF
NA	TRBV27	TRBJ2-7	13	CASSFRGLYEQYF
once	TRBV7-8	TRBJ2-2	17	CASSLVGGGSHTGELFF
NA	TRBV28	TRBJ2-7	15	CATRTSGQGLYEQYF
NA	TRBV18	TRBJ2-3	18	CASSPRGDRVSLGPTQYF
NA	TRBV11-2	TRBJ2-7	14	CASSAPGQNYEQYF